This T cell receptor beta chain was retrieved from a study of blood T cell repertoires in COVID-19. On the study more broadly: From T cells, B-cell-depleted T cells, or PBMCs came the material, which was cDNA or gDNA.

V lost 5 bases to trimming and J lost 9 bases; unmatched junction nucleotides: 10. The CDR3 is 14 amino acids. Germline-derived CDR1 and CDR2 are LNHDA and SQIVND (reference sequence). In the authors' methods: Estimated nucleated cell counts came from reference gene primer amplification. Assay: immunoSEQ multiplex PCR; the TCRdb copy retains only in-frame clones and omits some. The V and J calls and clone size were taken over from that table, and D and trimming were inferred from the DNA. The sample consists of around 20,000 clones, roughly 90% of them appearing once. The chain carries TRBV19 and TRBJ2-1; 7 bases map to TRBD2. The sequenced material came from peripheral blood. This clonotype was obtained from a human donor in a cohort sampled during active COVID-19. CDR3 bases: TGTGCCAGTAGTCCCGGGACTGGGGGGGGTGAGCAGTTCTTC. Translated: CASSPGTGGGEQFF.